The 3 T cell receptor beta chains below all came from one sample that was sequenced in a study of blood T cell repertoires in COVID-19 (dated by TCRdb to between 2020 and 2021). Libraries were prepared through the immunoSEQ multiplex PCR assay. As stored in TCRdb, this immuneACCESS dataset retains in-frame rearrangements with V and J assigned. A fraction of the clones does not appear; measured against another copy, unresolved V genes explain less than half of the discrepancy, and the remainder lacks a known reason. The sample includes 15,000 to 20,000 clones, with about 85% observed a single time. 7% to 8.5% of the sample goes to the ten largest clones. The sequencing sample was made of peripheral blood. The receptors here all came from a human donor with active COVID-19. The donor label of this sample is uncertain.

This clone was detected only a few times. The chain combines TRBV5-1 with TRBJ1-1; a weak D match, TRBD1 (5 bases). Trimming removed 3 bases at V and 6 bases at J, with 15 bases between. CDR1 and CDR2 from the germline V gene are SGHRS and YFSETQ. The CDR3 extends over 14 amino acids. CDR3 coding DNA: TGCGCCAGCAGCTCGGGGACTGGGCGACCTGAAGCTTTCTTT. This encodes CASSSGTGRPEAFF.

By sample fraction, this clone is medium-sized. The chain uses TRBV7-9 and TRBJ1-3; D ambiguous. The CDR3 loop spans 13 amino acids. V lost 5 bases to trimming and J lost 8 bases, with 13 bases between them. Germline V lookup: CDR1 SEHNR, CDR2 FQNEAQ (reference sequence). Written as DNA, the CDR3 is TGTGCCAGCAGCCTAGGAGGAATATACACCATATATTTT. It encodes CASSLGGIYTIYF.

This clone was counted once. The V call is TRBV7-2, the J call TRBJ1-6; 8 nucleotides match TRBD1. The CDR3 consists of 18 residues. V gave up 2 bases and J gave up 8 bases; unmatched junction bases: 14. Looked up from germline, CDR1 is SGHTA and CDR2 is FQGNSA. CDR3: CASSLLRVPGGLDSPLHF. CDR3 coding DNA: TGTGCCAGCAGCTTATTACGTGTGCCAGGGGGCCTGGATTCACCCCTCCACTTT.